The 18 T cell receptor beta chains reported below all come from one sample, sequenced in a study of T-cell reconstitution after alpha-beta-depleted transplantation in children. Molecular barcoding with unique molecular identifiers was used for the TCRbeta library. TCRdb called the PCR reads again in MiXCR, with one record for every CDR3 protein. The sample holds hundreds of thousands of distinct CDR3 sequences, around a third seen once. The specimen comprised PBMCs from the stem cell graft donor, sampled from the stem cell graft. These receptors were collected from a human donor who donated a stem cell graft to a child with aplastic anemia.

The chain is built from TRBV20-1 and TRBJ2-1; maybe TRBD2 (6 bases). Germline values: CDR1 DFQATT, CDR2 SNEGSKA (reference sequence). The CDR3 totals 12 residues. CDR3: CGVAGTVNEQFF. The CDR3 DNA is TGCGGAGTCGCCGGGACTGTCAATGAGCAGTTCTTC.

This chain joins TRBV7-6 and TRBJ2-1, with no clear D. Germline V gene sequence: CDR1 SGHVS, CDR2 FNYEAQ. The CDR3 contains 14 residues. Trimming took off 5 bases at V and 11 bases at J, with 19 bases between the two ends. CDR3 in amino acids: CASSPPLEAEKQFF. The CDR3, as DNA: TGTGCCAGCAGCCCGCCTCTTGAGGCGGAAAAGCAGTTCTTC.

The CDR3: CASSPVGVAGAAGYTF. The CDR3 DNA follows: TGTGCCAGCAGCCCGGTCGGGGTGGCTGGGGCTGCTGGCTACACCTTC. The chain employs TRBV14 and TRBJ1-2; possibly TRBD1 for D (5 bases). Between the trimmed V and J ends, which lost 4 bases and 7 bases, there was a span of 22 bases. Germline CDR1 and CDR2: SGHDN and FVKESK. CDR3 length: 16 amino acids.

This clonotype was seen a handful of times. This chain links TRBV7-9 with TRBJ1-3; TRBD1 matches 8 bases. V shed 5 bases, J shed 5 bases, and the junction held 5 bases outside the gene matches. CDR3 length: 14 amino acids. Germline V CDR1 and CDR2: SEHNR, FQNEAQ (reference sequence). The CDR3 spells CASSPDRDRNTIYF. The CDR3 DNA reads TGTGCCAGCAGCCCGGACAGGGACCGAAACACCATATATTTT.

The chain couples TRBV11-2 to TRBJ2-2, with 9 bases fitting TRBD1. The CDR3 runs to 15 residues. Germline V CDR1 and CDR2: SGHAT, FQNNGV. With V trimmed by 4 bases and J by 4 bases, 4 bases remained unmatched. Here the CDR3 reads CASSSNRGRTGELFF. The CDR3 nucleotides read TGTGCCAGCAGCTCGAACAGGGGGCGCACCGGGGAGCTGTTTTTT.

This chain uses TRBV6-5 with TRBJ2-7; 7 bases are shared with TRBD1. The CDR3 totals 16 residues. The J segment lost 5 bases and the V segment lost 4 bases, leaving 14 bases of the junction unmatched. CDR1 and CDR2 from the germline V gene are MNHEY and SVGAGI. The CDR3 protein is CASSLGTALHPDEQYF. Written as DNA, the CDR3 is TGTGCCAGCAGTTTAGGGACAGCACTACATCCGGACGAGCAGTACTTC.

This clonotype was seen a few times. The chain uses TRBV6-2 or TRBV6-3 and TRBJ2-4, with D tentatively TRBD1 (5 bases). There are 13 residues in the CDR3. V dropped 9 bases and J dropped 3 bases, with 12 bases sitting between them. Germline V gene sequence: CDR1 MNHEY, CDR2 SVGEGT. Here the CDR3 reads CASTPTVKNIQYF. CDR3 nucleotides: TGTGCCAGTACCCCGACAGTCAAAAACATTCAGTACTTC.

This clonotype was recorded a few times. This chain connects TRBV7-2 to TRBJ1-4; TRBD1 matches at 7 bases. From germline, CDR1 is SGHTA and CDR2 FQGNSA. The CDR3 loop spans 15 amino acids. With 5 bases clipped from V and 5 bases from J, the junction kept 8 bases outside the gene matches. In DNA form, the CDR3 reads TGTGCCAGCAGCGCCCCGGGACAGAGAAATGAAAAACTGTTTTTT. This translates into CASSAPGQRNEKLFF.

The CDR3 region has the DNA TGTGCCAGCAGCTCCGACCTCCGGGACACATTCTCTGGAAACACCATATATTTT. Protein product: CASSSDLRDTFSGNTIYF. This chain links TRBV11-1 with TRBJ1-3, with D tentatively TRBD1 (6 bases). Trimming took off 4 bases at V and 0 bases at J, with 19 bases between the two ends. CDR3 length: 18 amino acids. From germline, CDR1 is SGHAT and CDR2 FQDESV (reference sequence).

This clonotype turned up a few times. V usage is TRBV6-2 or TRBV6-3 and J usage is TRBJ2-1; TRBD2 agrees at 7 bases. Trimming took 8 bases from V and 7 from J; bases not matched to a gene: 17. From germline, CDR1 is MNHEY and CDR2 SVGEGT. The CDR3 totals 16 residues. The CDR3 reads CASRLTGGIGRNEQFF. The CDR3 DNA is TGTGCCAGCCGACTGACCGGGGGGATTGGCAGGAATGAGCAGTTCTTC.

This clonotype was observed a handful of times. V and J are TRBV7-9 and TRBJ2-1, with a weak D call TRBD2 (6 bases). Trimming pared 5 bases from V and 6 bases from J, leaving 20 bases between. This CDR3 spans 16 amino acids. Germline lookup yields CDR1 SEHNR and CDR2 FQNEAQ (reference sequence). The chain's CDR3 is CASSTRLVSLSNEQFF. The CDR3 bases are TGTGCCAGCAGCACTCGACTAGTTTCCCTTTCCAATGAGCAGTTCTTC.

This chain links TRBV24-1 with TRBJ1-2; no firm D call. Germline lookup yields CDR1 KGHDR and CDR2 SFDVKD. CDR3 length equals 15 residues. V shed 4 bases and J shed 8 bases, with 19 bases lying between them. The CDR3 spells CATSDTTDSVGGYTF. CDR3 sequence (DNA): TGTGCCACCAGTGACACAACGGACTCCGTCGGGGGCTACACCTTC.

This chain links TRBV29-1 with TRBJ1-1; a possible D gene is TRBD1 (6 bases). Germline values: CDR1 SQVTM, CDR2 ANQGSEA. V was trimmed by 5 bases and J by 1 base, leaving 11 bases between them. CDR3 length: 13 residues. CDR3 sequence (DNA): TGCAGCGTTTTACAGACAGGGAACACTGAAGCTTTCTTT. It yields the protein CSVLQTGNTEAFF.

The chain links TRBV13 to TRBJ2-7; the D gene is possibly TRBD1 (5 bases). Germline CDR1 reads PRHDT; CDR2 reads FYEKMQ (reference sequence). V was shortened by 5 bases and J by 2 bases, with 16 bases between the two germline ends. The length of the CDR3 is 15 residues. CDR3 nucleotides: TGTGCCAGCAGCCCAATTAAGACAGCCCCCTACGAGCAGTACTTC. Amino acids: CASSPIKTAPYEQYF.

The J gene is TRBJ1-2, the V gene TRBV24-1; D may be TRBD1 (6 bases). Germline V CDR1 and CDR2: KGHDR, SFDVKD. V was clipped by 2 bases and J by 3 bases, with 21 bases between them. The CDR3 runs 18 residues. The chain's CDR3 is CATSDSVLSPDSDYGYTF. In nucleotides, the CDR3 is TGTGCCACCAGTGATTCGGTATTATCGCCGGACAGCGACTATGGCTACACCTTC.

This chain joins TRBV28 and TRBJ2-4, with D perhaps matching TRBD1 (6 bases). V was shortened by 6 bases and J by 0 bases, with 15 bases between the two germline ends. This CDR3 spans 16 amino acids. The germline V gene encodes CDR1 MDHEN and CDR2 SYDVKM. CDR3 protein: CASSPGQIRAKNIQYF. The CDR3, as DNA: TGTGCCAGCAGCCCCGGACAGATTAGAGCCAAAAACATTCAGTACTTC.

This rearrangement joins TRBV29-1 to TRBJ1-4; the D is unclear. The CDR3 loop spans 11 amino acids. The germline V and J ends were trimmed by 3 bases and 10 bases, with 9 bases remaining between them. The V gene's germline CDR1 is SQVTM and CDR2 ANQGSEA. The CDR3 DNA follows: TGCAGCGTTGAGTCAACGGCAAAACTGTTTTTT. It is translated as CSVESTAKLFF.

V usage is TRBV7-9 and J usage is TRBJ2-2, with 10 bases lining up with TRBD2. Germline V gene data show CDR1 as SEHNR and CDR2 as FQNEAQ (reference sequence). The CDR3 is made up of 17 amino acids. Trimming took 3 bases from V and 0 from J; bases not matched to a gene: 4. The CDR3 sequence: CASSFGLAGANTGELFF. In DNA, the CDR3 is TGTGCCAGCAGCTTCGGCCTAGCGGGAGCGAACACCGGGGAGCTGTTTTTT.